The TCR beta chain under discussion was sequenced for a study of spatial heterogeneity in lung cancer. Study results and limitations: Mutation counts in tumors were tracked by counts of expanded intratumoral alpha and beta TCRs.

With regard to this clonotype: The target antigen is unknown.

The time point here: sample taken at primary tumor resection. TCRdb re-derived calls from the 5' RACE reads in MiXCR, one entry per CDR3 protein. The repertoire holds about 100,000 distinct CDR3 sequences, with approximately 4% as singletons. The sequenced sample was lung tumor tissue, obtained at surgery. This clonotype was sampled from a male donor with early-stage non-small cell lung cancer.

CDR3 protein: CASRGDNNQPQHF. CDR3 bases: TGTGCCAGTCGAGGGGACAACAATCAGCCCCAGCATTTT. The V call is TRBV5-6, the J call TRBJ1-5; a possible D gene is TRBD1 (6 bases). The V gene's germline CDR1 is SGHDT and CDR2 YYEEEE. Trimming pared 8 bases from V and 3 bases from J, leaving 12 bases between. The CDR3 has 13 amino acids. Based on the CDR3 plus reference TRBV5-6 and TRBJ1-5, the full variable domain is DAGVTQSPTHLIKTRGQQVTLRCSPKSGHDTVSWYQQALGQGPQFIFQYYEEEERQRGNFPDRFSGHQFPNYSSELNVNALLLGDSALYLCASRGDNNQPQHFGDGTRLSIL.